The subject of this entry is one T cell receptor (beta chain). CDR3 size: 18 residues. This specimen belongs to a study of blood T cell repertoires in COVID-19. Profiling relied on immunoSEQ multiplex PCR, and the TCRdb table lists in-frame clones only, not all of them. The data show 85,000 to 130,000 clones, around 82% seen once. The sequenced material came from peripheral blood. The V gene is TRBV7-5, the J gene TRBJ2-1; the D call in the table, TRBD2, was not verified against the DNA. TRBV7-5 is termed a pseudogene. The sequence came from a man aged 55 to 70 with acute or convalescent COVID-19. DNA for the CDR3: TGTGTCAGAAGTTATCGTAGCGGGCTAGAATCCTCCTACAATGAGCAGTTCTTC. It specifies CVRSYRSGLESSYNEQFF.